Detailed here is one TCR beta chain. In the study's own analysis: Reference gene primer amplification yielded estimated nucleated cell counts. Using immunoSEQ multiplex PCR, the repertoire was profiled, and TCRdb retains in-frame clones only, with some absent. V and J calls and clone size are those listed in that table; D and trimming were worked out from the DNA. The sample holds around 250,000 clones; over 75% are singletons and the top ten take roughly 5.3%. These data belong to a study of blood T cell repertoires in COVID-19. In the study overall: Acute and convalescent COVID-19 samples came from the United States, Italy and Spain. The analysed material was cDNA or gDNA that came from T cells, B-cell-depleted T cells, or PBMCs.

Per the germline V gene, CDR1 is SGHTA and CDR2 is FQGNSA. This CDR3 contains 14 residues. J lost 1 base, V lost 4 bases, and 3 bases had no gene match. The sample was peripheral blood. The receptor was derived from a man aged 50 or older with active or convalescent COVID-19. The rearrangement links TRBV7-2 to TRBJ2-7; 8 nucleotides match TRBD2. The CDR3 region has the DNA TGTGCCAGCAGCTCGGGACTAGTATCCTACGAGCAGTACTTC. Translation: CASSSGLVSYEQYF.